The clone carrying this T cell receptor (beta chain) turned up a few times. Its antigen is not known. Per germline, CDR1 LNHDA and CDR2 SQIVND (reference sequence). CDR3 length: 13 residues. V shed 3 bases and J shed 1 base, with 6 bases lying between them. TCRdb reanalysed the reads using MiXCR and keeps one entry per CDR3 protein. Here the sample spans 340,000 or so distinct CDR3 sequences, around 25% being singletons. These data originate in a study of T cell repertoires in cytomegalovirus infection. Across the whole study: Both CMV infection and a matching HLA type were indicated by public TCR beta signatures.

Study-wide results and caveats: HLA-C-restricted CMV-specific TCR beta clonotypes were dominant in the ex vivo response.

The sequence was obtained from a human donor in good health (CMV status not recorded). Some clones in this sample may be carry-over from other donors' samples. The chain is built from TRBV19 and TRBJ1-1; D gene uncertain. The specimen comprised cultured PBMCs, sampled from culture after CMV antigen stimulation. CDR3 DNA sequence: TGTGCCAGTAGTATCGCCCAGAACACTGAAGCTTTCTTT. Translation gives CASSIAQNTEAFF. Using reference TRBV19 and TRBJ1-1 for the parts outside the CDR3, the full variable domain is DGGITQSPKYLFRKEGQNVTLSCEQNLNHDAMYWYRQDPGQGLRLIYYSQIVNDFQKGDIAEGYSVSREKKESFPLTVTSAQKNPTAFYLCASSIAQNTEAFFGQGTRLTVV.